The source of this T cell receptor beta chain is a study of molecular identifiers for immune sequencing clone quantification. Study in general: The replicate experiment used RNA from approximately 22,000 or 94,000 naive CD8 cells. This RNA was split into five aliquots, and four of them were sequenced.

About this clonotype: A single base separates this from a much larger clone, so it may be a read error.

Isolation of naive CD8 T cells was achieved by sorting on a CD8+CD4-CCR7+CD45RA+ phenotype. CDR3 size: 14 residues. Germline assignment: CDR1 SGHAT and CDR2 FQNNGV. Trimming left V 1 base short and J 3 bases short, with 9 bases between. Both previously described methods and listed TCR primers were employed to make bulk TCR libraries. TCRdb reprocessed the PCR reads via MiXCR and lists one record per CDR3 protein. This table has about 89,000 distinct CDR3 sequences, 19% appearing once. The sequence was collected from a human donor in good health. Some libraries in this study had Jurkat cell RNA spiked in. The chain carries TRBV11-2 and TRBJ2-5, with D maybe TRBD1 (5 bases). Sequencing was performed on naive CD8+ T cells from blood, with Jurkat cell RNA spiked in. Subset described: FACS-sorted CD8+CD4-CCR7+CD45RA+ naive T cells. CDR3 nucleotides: TGTGCCAGCAGCTTAGCAGGGATCGAAGAGACCCAGTACTTC. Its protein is CASSLAGIEETQYF.